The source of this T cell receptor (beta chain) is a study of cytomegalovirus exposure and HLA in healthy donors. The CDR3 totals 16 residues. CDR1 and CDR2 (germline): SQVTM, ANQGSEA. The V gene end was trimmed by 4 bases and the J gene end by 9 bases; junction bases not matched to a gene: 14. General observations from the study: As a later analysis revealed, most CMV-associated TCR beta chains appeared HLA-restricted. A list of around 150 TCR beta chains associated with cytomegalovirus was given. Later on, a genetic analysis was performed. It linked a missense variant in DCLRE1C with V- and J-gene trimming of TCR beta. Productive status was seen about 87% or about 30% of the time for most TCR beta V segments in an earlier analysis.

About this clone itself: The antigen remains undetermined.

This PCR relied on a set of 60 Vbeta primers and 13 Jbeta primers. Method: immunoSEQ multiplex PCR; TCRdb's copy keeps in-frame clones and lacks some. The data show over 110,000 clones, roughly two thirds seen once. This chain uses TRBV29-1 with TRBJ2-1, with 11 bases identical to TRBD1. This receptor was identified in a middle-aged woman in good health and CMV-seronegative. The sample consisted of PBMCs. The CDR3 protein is CSVAGGGTGGMIEQFF. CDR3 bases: TGCAGCGTTGCTGGGGGCGGGACAGGGGGGATGATTGAGCAGTTCTTC.